Given below is one T cell receptor (beta chain) in context. Its antigen is not identified. The data are from a study of glioma-infiltrating T cells. Study-level points and caveats: CDR3 overlap between tissue and blood was very small. Gliomas, especially low-grade, showed above-expected tissue-blood divergence; non-neoplastic patients showed below.

TCR alpha and beta CDR3 regions were amplified from RNA using iRepertoire nested multiplex PCR. Input was roughly 95-400 ng of tissue mRNA or PBMC total RNA. TCRdb ran MiXCR on the multiplex PCR reads and lists one entry per CDR3 protein. Seen here are 100,000 to 150,000 distinct CDR3 sequences, around a quarter observed once, and the top ten hold over 25%. With V trimmed by 4 bases and J by 5 bases, 11 bases remained unmatched. Germline values: CDR1 SGDLS, CDR2 YYNGEE. CDR3 length: 15 residues. The chain employs TRBV9 and TRBJ2-5; 7 positions agree with TRBD1. The specimen was glioma tissue, nonneoplastic brain tissue, or PBMCs (not recorded which). This receptor was identified in a human donor with low-grade glioma or glioblastoma, undergoing nonglioma brain surgery, or in good health (not recorded which). CDR3 DNA: TGTGCCAGCAGCACTCCGGGACAGAATACGGAGACCCAGTACTTC. This encodes CASSTPGQNTETQYF.